The clone carrying this TCR beta chain came up once. Its antigen remains unidentified. The germline V and J ends were trimmed by 7 bases and 2 bases, with 8 bases remaining between them. In germline, CDR1 is SNHLY, CDR2 FYNNEI. The CDR3 runs 12 residues. This entry belongs to a study of CD8+ T cells in alopecia areata. Study-level information: Each day, treated patients took oral tofacitinib twice, at 5 to 10 mg per dose. Tofacitinib administration persisted for 6 to 18 months, succeeded by 6 months off drug.

Reverse transcribed after extraction, RNA yielded cDNA as the sequencing template. The protocol was immunoSEQ multiplex PCR, while the TCRdb copy is restricted to in-frame clones and leaves out a portion. The sample contains 100,000 to 130,000 clones, less than 90% of which appear only once. Treatment reported: oral pan-JAK inhibitor, 5-10 mg twice daily. Overall study findings and caveats: In blood and scalp, many expanded lesional clones persisted during tofacitinib.

This sequence joins TRBV2 and TRBJ2-5, with a weak D call TRBD2 (6 bases). This sequence originates from a human donor with alopecia areata. Specimen: CD8+ T cells sorted from blood, collected at week 24, from a patient treated with tofacitinib. DNA of the CDR3: TGTGCCAGCATGGCGGGACAAGAGACCCAGTACTTC. This codes for CASMAGQETQYF.